The 8 T cell receptor beta chains given below trace back to one sample, sequenced in a study of T cells in Graves' hyperthyroidism and ophthalmopathy. Researchers took RNA transcripts and amplified the TCR beta CDR3 regions from them. The study used the HTBI primer set for a first-round RT-PCR of the TCR CDR3. MiXCR was run by TCRdb on the multiplex PCR reads, yielding one entry per CDR3 protein. This table has 380,000 or so distinct CDR3 sequences, approximately 12% appearing once. Material for sequencing was blood. The receptors were sampled from a man aged 30 to 39 with Graves' hyperthyroidism that later progressed to Graves' ophthalmopathy.

The chain is built from TRBV18 and TRBJ2-3; D may be TRBD1 (7 bases). The ends were cut back, 5 bases at V and 6 bases at J, with 18 bases in the middle. This CDR3 is 15 amino acids long. Germline V lookup: CDR1 KGHSH, CDR2 LQKENI. DNA for the CDR3: TGTGCCAGCTCATTGCGGGACAGTCTCTGGGATACGCAGTATTTT. It is translated as CASSLRDSLWDTQYF.

This clonotype was counted only a few times. This chain joins TRBV6-1 and TRBJ1-1, with 10 bases fitting TRBD1. The V and J ends lost 5 bases and 3 bases, in that order; junction bases with no gene match: 9. Germline values: CDR1 MNHNS, CDR2 SASEGT. The CDR3 sequence is 16 residues long. DNA of the CDR3: TGTGCCAGCAGTCGCAGGACAGGGGGTAGAGACACTGAAGCTTTCTTT. Its translation: CASSRRTGGRDTEAFF.

This clonotype has ten or more counts. This chain joins TRBV3-1 and TRBJ1-5, with D tentatively TRBD1 (5 bases). The CDR3 totals 14 residues. Germline-derived CDR1 and CDR2 are LGHDT and YNNKEL (reference sequence). Trimming took off 1 base at V and 6 bases at J, with 10 bases between the two ends. The CDR3 here is CASSQGQGRQPQHF. CDR3 sequence (DNA): TGTGCCAGCAGCCAAGGGCAGGGCCGTCAGCCCCAGCATTTT.

This clonotype came up many times. CDR3 nucleotides: TGTGCCAGCAGCTTATCAGGGAATGCCCATCAGCCCCAGCATTTT. Amino acids: CASSLSGNAHQPQHF. This chain connects TRBV11-2 to TRBJ1-5, with D perhaps matching TRBD1 (5 bases). V was shortened by 2 bases and J by 5 bases, with 13 bases between the two germline ends. CDR1 is SGHAT and CDR2 is FQNNGV in the germline V gene. The CDR3 spans 15 residues.

This clonotype was recorded at least ten times. This chain joins TRBV28 and TRBJ1-3, with D maybe TRBD1 (6 bases). The CDR3 is made up of 14 amino acids. V lost 6 bases to trimming and J lost 1 base, with 10 bases between them. Per the germline V gene, CDR1 is MDHEN and CDR2 is SYDVKM. As DNA, the CDR3 is TGTGCCAGCAGGGACAGCCTGTCTGGAAACACCATATATTTT. Encoded protein: CASRDSLSGNTIYF. The full variable domain, its missing parts supplied by reference TRBV28 and TRBJ1-3, is DVKVTQSSRYLVKRTGEKVFLECVQDMDHENMFWYRQDPGLGLRLIYFSYDVKMKEKGDIPEGYSVSREKKERFSLILESASTNQTSMYLCASRDSLSGNTIYFGEGSWLTVV.

Many counts were recorded for this clonotype. This chain uses TRBV3-1 with TRBJ1-1; a possible D gene is TRBD1 (5 bases). Germline V gene lookup returns CDR1 LGHDT and CDR2 YNNKEL (reference sequence). V was pared by 2 bases and J by 1 base, with 11 bases between. The CDR3 spans 15 residues. The CDR3 bases are TGTGCCAGCAGCCAACCAGGGTCTGGGAACACTGAAGCTTTCTTT. Translating it yields CASSQPGSGNTEAFF.

As concerns this clonotype: This could be a read error, since a much larger clone is one nucleotide away. V and J are TRBV2 and TRBJ2-5, with 9 bases identical to TRBD1. The CDR3 extends over 14 amino acids. CDR1 SNHLY and CDR2 FYNNEI come from the germline V gene. As DNA, the CDR3 is TGTGCCGGCAGTGGACAGGGGATGGGAGAGACCCAGTACTTC. This translates into CAGSGQGMGETQYF.

This clonotype was detected ten times or more. The chain joins TRBV2 to TRBJ1-6; 10 nucleotides match TRBD1. V dropped 3 bases and J dropped 9; count of bases not matched to a gene: 5. The germline V gene encodes CDR1 SNHLY and CDR2 FYNNEI. The CDR3 contains 15 residues. Here the CDR3 reads CASSDIGTGVSPLHF. The CDR3 DNA reads TGTGCCAGCAGTGACATCGGGACAGGGGTTTCACCCCTCCACTTT.